Shown below are 13 T cell receptor beta chains from a single sample sequenced in a study of blood T cell repertoires in COVID-19. TCRdb's copy holds only in-frame clones and misses some; the assay was immunoSEQ multiplex PCR. The table lists approximately 240,000 clones, roughly nine tenths of them singletons, with about 3.1% in the top ten. Sequencing used PBMCs or T cells enriched from blood (not recorded which). Every receptor here comes from a woman aged 50 to 65 in a cohort exposed to, infected with or recovered from COVID-19 (not recorded which).

The chain combines TRBV6-1 with TRBJ1-5; a possible D gene is TRBD1 (6 bases). The length of the CDR3 is 17 residues. CDR1 and CDR2 (germline): MNHNS, SASEGT. The V end was cut by 3 bases, the J end by 3 bases, with 18 bases between. The CDR3 is CASSDPFRGSPNQPQHF. CDR3 bases: TGTGCCAGCAGTGACCCCTTCAGGGGAAGCCCCAATCAGCCCCAGCATTTT.

The rearrangement links TRBV6-5 to TRBJ2-7, with a weak D call TRBD1 (6 bases). Germline V gives CDR1 MNHEY, CDR2 SVGAGI. This CDR3 has 14 amino acids. The V end lost 5 bases, the J end lost 0 bases, and 11 bases lay between the germline ends. The CDR3 sequence is CASSTGIPSYEQYF. The CDR3 DNA follows: TGTGCCAGCAGTACAGGGATCCCCTCCTACGAGCAGTACTTC.

This clone was observed a few times. The rearrangement links TRBV7-2 to TRBJ2-1; perhaps TRBD1 as D (6 bases). V dropped 0 bases and J dropped 0 bases, with 9 bases sitting between them. The CDR3 sequence is 16 residues long. Germline V gene data show CDR1 as SGHTA and CDR2 as FQGNSA. The CDR3 sequence is CASSLAADSSYNEQFF. Here the CDR3 DNA reads TGTGCCAGCAGCTTAGCGGCGGACAGCTCCTACAATGAGCAGTTCTTC.

The chain joins TRBV11-1 to TRBJ1-1; D is perhaps TRBD1 (6 bases). Trimming cost V 3 bases and J 1 base, with 9 bases left between them. CDR1 SGHAT and CDR2 FQDESV come from the germline V gene (reference sequence). The CDR3 totals 14 residues. The CDR3 reads CASSFGGSNTEAFF. CDR3 nucleotide sequence: TGTGCCAGCAGCTTTGGGGGCTCGAACACTGAAGCTTTCTTT.

The gene calls are TRBV5-1 and TRBJ2-1, with D possibly being TRBD1 (6 bases). CDR1 and CDR2 (germline): SGHRS, YFSETQ. The V gene lost 6 bases and the J gene lost 6 bases, with 13 bases spanning the gap. This CDR3 contains 13 residues. The CDR3 coding sequence is TGCGCCAGCAAGGAGACAGGTACCAATGAGCAGTTCTTC. It codes for CASKETGTNEQFF.

The V and J genes are TRBV18 and TRBJ1-1; 11 bases line up with TRBD1. Trimming removed 3 bases from V and 5 bases from J; junction bases left unmatched: 8. Germline CDR1 reads KGHSH; CDR2 reads LQKENI. This CDR3 is built from 16 residues. CDR3 protein: CASSPRTGGAGTEAFF. The CDR3 DNA sequence: TGTGCCAGCTCACCCCGGACAGGGGGCGCCGGAACTGAAGCTTTCTTT. The variable domain in full, with the rest retrieved from reference TRBV18 and TRBJ1-1, is NAGVMQNPRHLVRRRGQEARLRCSPMKGHSHVYWYRQLPEEGLKFMVYLQKENIIDESGMPKERFSAEFPKEGPSILRIQQVVRGDSAAYFCASSPRTGGAGTEAFFGQGTRLTVV.

This clone came up once. The chain carries TRBV9 and TRBJ2-1; D is possibly TRBD2 (5 bases). In germline, CDR1 is SGDLS, CDR2 YYNGEE. Trimming left V 0 bases short and J 0 bases short, with 7 bases between. CDR3 length: 15 amino acids. CDR3 nucleotides: TGTGCCAGCAGCGTAGTTCGGGGCTCCTACAATGAGCAGTTCTTC. Its protein is CASSVVRGSYNEQFF.

The gene calls are TRBV19 and TRBJ1-1; 7 bases match TRBD1. V trimming: 7 bases; J trimming: 4 bases; junction bases outside the gene matches: 15. Germline assignment: CDR1 LNHDA and CDR2 SQIVND (reference sequence). This CDR3 is 16 amino acids long. CDR3 DNA: TGTGCCAGTAACCCCCGACAGGGAAGTCTGGGCACTGAAGCTTTCTTT. Its translation: CASNPRQGSLGTEAFF. Together with reference TRBV19 and TRBJ1-1, the CDR3 gives the full variable domain: DGGITQSPKYLFRKEGQNVTLSCEQNLNHDAMYWYRQDPGQGLRLIYYSQIVNDFQKGDIAEGYSVSREKKESFPLTVTSAQKNPTAFYLCASNPRQGSLGTEAFFGQGTRLTVV.

This clone was detected only once. The chain links TRBV10-3 to TRBJ2-7; 7 bases line up with TRBD1. The CDR3 covers 15 residues. The ends lost 10 bases at V and 3 bases at J; junction bases unmatched: 15. In germline, CDR1 is ENHRY, CDR2 SYGVKD. Written as DNA, the CDR3 is TGTGCCACCGCGGCCAACCGGGACAGCTTCTACGAGCAGTACTTC. Translation: CATAANRDSFYEQYF.

The chain employs TRBV4-1 and TRBJ2-1; tentatively, D is TRBD2 (7 bases). The CDR3 runs to 15 residues. The germline gives CDR1 MGHRA, CDR2 YSYEKL. The V end lost 4 bases, the J end lost 2 bases, and 12 bases lay between the germline ends. The CDR3, as DNA: TGCGCCAGCAGCCCGGACGGGGGGCCCTACAATGAGCAGTTCTTC. This translates into CASSPDGGPYNEQFF.

The chain combines TRBV5-1 with TRBJ2-1; 9 bases line up with TRBD1. CDR1 SGHRS and CDR2 YFSETQ come from the germline V gene. J lost 3 bases, V lost 6 bases, and 7 bases had no gene match. The CDR3 spans 15 residues. The CDR3 DNA follows: TGCGCCAGCACCCAACAGGGGGCTGGCTACAATGAGCAGTTCTTC. The encoded protein is CASTQQGAGYNEQFF.

This clone has only one observation. An end of the junction does not agree with germline; a read error may underlie this. Here the CDR3 DNA reads TGTGCCAGCAATCCCGGGGACAGGGGATCCTTCGAGCAGTACTTC. This sequence encodes CASNPGDRGSFEQYF. This chain links TRBV6-5 with TRBJ2-7; 10 bases are a match to TRBD1. Germline V gene data show CDR1 as MNHEY and CDR2 as SVGAGI. This CDR3 is built from 15 residues.

The chain uses TRBV5-1 and TRBJ2-5, with 10 bases identical to TRBD2. The CDR3 length is 17 residues. Germline V gives CDR1 SGHRS, CDR2 YFSETQ. Trimming removed 1 base from V and 3 bases from J; junction bases left unmatched: 9. The CDR3 DNA reads TGCGCCAGCAGCTTGCCGACTCTAGCGGGGGAAAAAGAGACCCAGTACTTC. Translating gives CASSLPTLAGEKETQYF.